The rows below give T cell receptor beta chains drawn from one sample of a study of shared clonotypes between healthy human individuals. Profiling relied on immunoSEQ multiplex PCR, and the TCRdb table lists in-frame clones only, not all of them. Altogether roughly 1,500,000 clones are present, under 99% being singletons, with the ten largest covering approximately 0.45%. The source material was naive CD4+ T cells sorted from blood. These receptors were obtained from a man aged 25 to 40 in good health. Each CDR3 is given without its conserved first and last residue.

>TRBJ2-5|TRBV29-1
SAEFETQY
>TRBJ1-2|TRBV10-3
AISESLGQRTYGYT
>TRBJ1-2|TRBV9
ASSVAAGPNYGYT
>TRBJ1-5|TRBV29-1
SVEAGHENQPQH
>TRBJ2-7|TRBV5-4
ASGRGSSYEQY
>TRBJ2-5|TRBV27
ASSLGTGALETQY
>TRBJ2-1|TRBV11-3
ASSPTGTAYNEQF
>TRBJ2-1|TRBV5-4
ASRPGTELYNEQF
>TRBJ2-1|TRBV9
ASSVGDRDYNEQF
>TRBJ2-2|TRBV5-1
ASSLEGTPNTGELF
>TRBJ1-2|TRBV2
ANPDGHGYT
>TRBJ2-5|TRBV5-4
ASRGRERGAQETQY
>TRBJ2-4|TRBV28
ASSSTGQGLWY
>TRBJ2-7|TRBV6-1
ASSEGTGGSYEQY
>TRBJ2-2|TRBV19
ASSIRTGSNTGELF
>TRBJ2-3|TRBV4-3
ASSQAGRGTDTQY
>TRBJ2-7|TRBV2
ASTENSYEQY
>TRBJ2-3|TRBV25-1
ASNYPGTDTQY
>TRBJ2-5|TRBV29-1
SATTSGSPTD
>TRBJ2-5|TRBV7-2
ASSLDPLYQETQY
>TRBJ2-5|TRBV4-3
ASSRDPYPQETQY
>TRBJ2-2|TRBV7-9
ASSDRPTFNTGELF
>TRBJ2-3|TRBV7-9
ASSLTSGTDTQY
>TRBJ2-7|TRBV7-6
ASSSGGSEQY
>TRBJ2-7|TRBV10-2
ASRARPQREAGEQY
>TRBJ2-1|TRBV6-1
ASAEPRTMSEQF
>TRBJ1-2|TRBV4-1
ASSQSQGEGGYT
>TRBJ2-5|TRBV28
ASSLSGTLLKTQY
>TRBJ2-1|TRBV29-1
SVPPHNEQF
>TRBJ2-6|TRBV25-1
ASSPAAPSGANVLT
>TRBJ2-2|TRBV4-1
ASSQKGTGWGRDTGELF
>TRBJ2-5|TRBV10-2
ASSDRRLAGGPQETQY
>TRBJ2-2|TRBV28
ASSVVGQKTGELF
>TRBJ2-1|TRBV7-2
ASSLAGTSGGNEQF
>TRBJ2-3|TRBV18
ASSPGTSDTQY
>TRBJ2-1|TRBV11-2
ASSLVLGQF
>TRBJ2-1|TRBV7-9
ASSSTGYNEQF
>TRBJ2-6|TRBV5-1
ASSFRRNSGANVLT
>TRBJ2-7|TRBV27
ASSLGQFYEQY
>TRBJ1-5|TRBV18
ASSLYGGQNSNQPQH
>TRBJ2-3|TRBV19
ASRVTSGGSDTQY
>TRBJ2-7|TRBV30
AWSPGPYEQY